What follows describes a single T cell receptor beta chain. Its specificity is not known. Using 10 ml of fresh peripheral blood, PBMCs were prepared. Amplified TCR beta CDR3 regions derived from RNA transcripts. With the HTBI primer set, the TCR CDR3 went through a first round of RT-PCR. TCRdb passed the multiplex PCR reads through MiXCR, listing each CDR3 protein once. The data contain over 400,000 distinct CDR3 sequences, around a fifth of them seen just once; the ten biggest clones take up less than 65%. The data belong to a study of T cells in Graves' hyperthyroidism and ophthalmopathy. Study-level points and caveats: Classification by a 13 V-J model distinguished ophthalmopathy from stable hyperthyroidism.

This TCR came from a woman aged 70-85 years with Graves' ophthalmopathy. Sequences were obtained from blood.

The CDR3 spells CASSLLGAGQFF. The CDR3, as DNA: TGTGCCAGCAGCCTCTTGGGCGCAGGGCAGTTCTTC. The V call is TRBV3-1, the J call TRBJ2-1, with D uncertain. CDR1 is LGHDT and CDR2 is YNNKEL in the germline V gene (reference sequence). V gave up 4 bases and J gave up 12 bases, with 13 bases separating them. This CDR3 comprises 12 residues.